These 30 T cell receptor beta chains share one sample of origin, sequenced in a study of shared clonotypes between healthy human individuals. Method: immunoSEQ multiplex PCR; TCRdb's copy keeps in-frame clones and lacks some. The sample has approximately 2,000,000 clones, about 90% seen once. The specimen sequenced was naive CD4+ T cells from PBMCs. Subset of the sample: CD45RA+ positively selected. All receptors derive from a man aged 18 to 30 in good health. Some clones in this sample may be carry-over from other donors' samples.

V is TRBV19 and J is TRBJ1-1; D uncertain. This CDR3 has 17 residues. The V and J ends lost 1 base and 10 bases respectively, with 25 bases between them. CDR1 LNHDA and CDR2 SQIVND come from the germline V gene (reference sequence). The CDR3 is CASSIVAGSAEVVIAFF. The CDR3 DNA reads as TGTGCCAGTAGTATAGTGGCGGGGTCGGCGGAAGTCGTTATAGCTTTCTTT.

The V gene is TRBV18, the J gene TRBJ2-7; a weak D match, TRBD2 (6 bases). With 3 bases removed from V and 1 base from J, the gap between germline ends came to 16 bases. CDR3 length: 16 residues. Germline CDR1 KGHSH, CDR2 LQKENI. The CDR3 nucleotides are TGTGCCAGCTCACCGACTCCCCGGGAGAAATCCTACGAGCAGTACTTC. This sequence encodes CASSPTPREKSYEQYF.

This chain joins TRBV7-8 and TRBJ2-7; 8 bases agree with TRBD1. Per the germline V gene, CDR1 is SGHVS and CDR2 is FQNEAQ. This CDR3 is 14 amino acids long. Losses at the gene ends were 5 bases for V and 3 bases for J; bases not matched to a gene: 6. The CDR3 DNA sequence: TGTGCCAGCAGCCGACGAGGACAGGGCTACGAGCAGTACTTC. This encodes CASSRRGQGYEQYF.

This chain joins TRBV5-1 and TRBJ2-5, with D maybe TRBD2 (5 bases). V lost 2 bases and J lost 13, with 18 bases in between. The CDR3 contains 13 residues. Germline CDR1 and CDR2: SGHRS and YFSETQ. The CDR3 bases are TGCGCCAGCAGCTTTCAGGTGGAAGCGGAGACGTACTTC. As protein: CASSFQVEAETYF.

The chain uses TRBV25-1 and TRBJ2-1; D is perhaps TRBD1 or TRBD2 (5 bases each). The V end was cut by 1 base, the J end by 8 bases, with 15 bases between. Germline-derived CDR1 and CDR2 are MGHDK and SYGVNS. This CDR3 is 15 amino acids long. CDR3 protein: CASSEWQGVNHEQFF. CDR3 sequence (DNA): TGTGCCAGCAGTGAATGGCAGGGAGTTAACCATGAGCAGTTCTTC.

This chain connects TRBV7-9 to TRBJ1-5, with TRBD1 identical over 7 bases. Per the germline V gene, CDR1 is SEHNR and CDR2 is FQNEAQ (reference sequence). The CDR3 sequence is 16 residues long. V was clipped by 8 bases and J by 4 bases; unmatched bases: 14. CDR3 bases: TGTGCCAGCGGGATGACAGGGCCCCTCCGGAATCAGCCCCAGCATTTT. Its protein is CASGMTGPLRNQPQHF.

The chain links TRBV5-4 to TRBJ1-5, with no clear D. V was clipped by 0 bases and J by 0 bases, with 22 bases between them. CDR3 length equals 20 residues. The germline CDR1 and CDR2 sequences are SGHNT and YYREEE (reference sequence). The CDR3 loop is CASSLAHSSTPDYSNQPQHF. DNA for the CDR3: TGTGCCAGCAGCTTGGCCCACTCTTCAACTCCAGATTATAGCAATCAGCCCCAGCATTTT.

As regards this clone: Within the sample, other DNA sequences also encode this same CDR3. The chain uses TRBV7-9 and TRBJ2-3; the D is unclear. V lost 9 bases to trimming and J lost 3 bases, with 10 bases between them. The CDR3 is 12 residues long. Germline CDR1 is SEHNR and CDR2 is FQNEAQ (reference sequence). The CDR3 spells CASPGGTDTQYF. The DNA of the CDR3 is TGTGCCAGTCCGGGTGGGACAGATACGCAGTATTTT.

Remarks on this clone: Its ends do not fully match the called genes, so a read error is possible. This sequence joins TRBV4-1 and TRBJ2-2; D perhaps matches TRBD2 (5 bases). This CDR3 contains 17 residues. CDR1 is MGHRA, CDR2 YSYEKL, per germline. DNA of the CDR3: TGCGCCAGCAACCAAGGTCTACATGGGAGAGGCACCGGGGAGCTGTTTTTT. This sequence encodes CASNQGLHGRGTGELFF.

The V gene is TRBV4-1, the J gene TRBJ2-7; 7 nucleotides match TRBD1. From germline, CDR1 is MGHRA and CDR2 YSYEKL. With V trimmed by 4 bases and J by 3 bases, 6 bases remained unmatched. This CDR3 comprises 14 residues. DNA for the CDR3: TGCGCCAGCAGCCCGATGACAGGGATCTACGAGCAGTACTTC. Its translation: CASSPMTGIYEQYF.

The chain links TRBV2 to TRBJ1-5; possible D gene TRBD1, 5 bases. V lost 7 bases, J lost 4 bases, and 23 bases lay in between. CDR1 and CDR2 (germline): SNHLY, FYNNEI. The CDR3 runs to 17 residues. CDR3 bases: TGTGCCAGCACCGCGTCTGGTTCCTGGGGGGGGAATCAGCCCCAGCATTTT. Translating it yields CASTASGSWGGNQPQHF.

This clone has a single count. The chain combines TRBV28 with TRBJ1-5; D ambiguous. The V gene's germline CDR1 is MDHEN and CDR2 SYDVKM. V was cut by 1 base and J by 1 base, with 5 bases left in between. The CDR3 runs 14 residues. The CDR3 sequence is CASSLFSSNQPQHF. DNA of the CDR3: TGTGCCAGCAGTTTATTTTCAAGCAATCAGCCCCAGCATTTT.

This clone was counted once. Distinct nucleotide sequences in the sample also encode this CDR3. The chain combines TRBV7-8 with TRBJ1-4; 8 nucleotides match TRBD1. Germline V gene lookup returns CDR1 SGHVS and CDR2 FQNEAQ. V dropped 5 bases and J dropped 5; count of bases not matched to a gene: 7. The CDR3 has 15 amino acids. For the CDR3, the DNA is TGTGCCAGCAGCCCCCGGGACAGGAGAAATGAAAAACTGTTTTTT. Its translation: CASSPRDRRNEKLFF.

The rearrangement uses TRBV13 and TRBJ2-1, with 10 bases matching TRBD2. Germline CDR1 is PRHDT and CDR2 is FYEKMQ (reference sequence). The V segment lost 2 bases and the J segment 0 bases; nucleotides outside the gene matches: 4. CDR3 length: 17 amino acids. The CDR3 reads CASSLSGRAPSYNEQFF. DNA of the CDR3: TGTGCCAGCAGCTTAAGCGGGAGGGCTCCCTCCTACAATGAGCAGTTCTTC.

On this clone: A junction end diverges from the germline sequence, so it may reflect a read error. The chain carries TRBV6-5 and TRBJ2-7; maybe TRBD1 (5 bases). Germline lookup yields CDR1 MNHEY and CDR2 SVGAGI. The CDR3 runs 14 residues. CDR3 sequence: CANSLSPRVYEQYF. In DNA, the CDR3 is TGTGCCAACAGTTTGTCCCCCAGGGTGTACGAGCAGTACTTC.

Regarding this clone: Other DNA sequences in the sample encode the same CDR3. This chain connects TRBV18 to TRBJ2-7, with D possibly TRBD2 on 5 matching bases. Trimming took off 2 bases at V and 1 base at J, with 6 bases between the two ends. Per the germline V gene, CDR1 is KGHSH and CDR2 is LQKENI. The CDR3 is made up of 13 amino acids. The CDR3 sequence: CASSPGGSYEQYF. The CDR3 DNA reads TGTGCCAGCTCACCAGGAGGATCCTACGAGCAGTACTTC.

This chain links TRBV28 with TRBJ1-2, with a possible D match to TRBD1 (5 bases). CDR3 length: 19 residues. Trimming stripped 3 bases from V and 8 bases from J, with 31 bases between. Germline lookup yields CDR1 MDHEN and CDR2 SYDVKM. The CDR3 DNA reads TGTGCCAGCAGTTTGTCCGCTTGGGGGAAACCAGATTGGTGGGGCGGCTACACCTTC. The encoded protein is CASSLSAWGKPDWWGGYTF.

The chain links TRBV29-1 to TRBJ2-1; D remains unclear. Trimming shortened V by 4 bases and J by 8 bases, and 12 bases separated the two germline ends. Germline CDR1 SQVTM, CDR2 ANQGSEA. The CDR3 extends over 12 amino acids. The CDR3 DNA reads TGCAGCGTTGGGGTCTTTGCGGATGAGCAGTTCTTC. Translation: CSVGVFADEQFF.

V and J are TRBV25-1 and TRBJ1-2, with TRBD1 matching 7 bases. Germline CDR1 and CDR2: MGHDK and SYGVNS. CDR3 size: 14 residues. V was clipped by 1 base and J by 4 bases; unmatched bases: 3. CDR3 amino acids: CASSEFEGAYGYTF. The DNA of the CDR3 is TGTGCCAGCAGTGAATTTGAGGGGGCCTATGGCTACACCTTC.

V is TRBV5-1 and J is TRBJ2-3; 10 nucleotides agree with TRBD1. Per the germline V gene, CDR1 is SGHRS and CDR2 is YFSETQ. The CDR3 consists of 16 residues. V was pared by 6 bases and J by 1 base, with 8 bases of the junction left unmatched. CDR3 sequence (DNA): TGCGCCAGCATCCAGCCCGGGACAGGGGGCACAGATACGCAGTATTTT. Translation: CASIQPGTGGTDTQYF.

As regards this clone: The same CDR3 is also encoded by other DNA sequences in this sample. The chain combines TRBV27 with TRBJ2-1; tentatively, D is TRBD2 (5 bases). Germline loops: CDR1 MNHEY, CDR2 SMNVEV (reference sequence). Deletions cut 4 bases from V and 7 bases from J, with 8 bases between. CDR3 length: 12 residues. The CDR3 spells CASSSLGNEQFF. The CDR3 DNA reads TGTGCCAGCAGTTCACTAGGGAATGAGCAGTTCTTC.

This chain uses TRBV11-2 with TRBJ1-1; no clear D. This CDR3 is 14 amino acids long. Trimming left V 4 bases short and J 1 base short, with 10 bases between. Germline CDR1 SGHAT, CDR2 FQNNGV. The DNA of the CDR3 is TGTGCCAGCAGCTCAGGACCCCAGAACACTGAAGCTTTCTTT. Its translation is CASSSGPQNTEAFF.

The gene calls are TRBV15 and TRBJ2-5; D uncertain. Germline V lookup: CDR1 LNHNV, CDR2 YYDKDF (reference sequence). The CDR3 has 13 residues. Trimming cost V 4 bases and J 2 bases, with 8 bases left between them. The CDR3 sequence is CATSKWRQETQYF. The CDR3 DNA reads TGTGCCACCAGCAAATGGCGGCAAGAGACCCAGTACTTC. The complete variable domain, with remaining parts taken from reference TRBV15 and TRBJ2-5, reads DAMVIQNPRYQVTQFGKPVTLSCSQTLNHNVMYWYQQKSSQAPKLLFHYYDKDFNNEADTPDNFQSRRPNTSFCFLDIRSPGLGDTAMYLCATSKWRQETQYFGPGTRLLVL.

This chain uses TRBV2 with TRBJ1-4; 7 bases agree with TRBD1. Germline values: CDR1 SNHLY, CDR2 FYNNEI. This CDR3 has 14 amino acids. V shed 6 bases and J 5 bases; nucleotides not matched to a gene: 6. CDR3 sequence (DNA): TGTGCCAGCAGAATAGAACAGGGGAATGAAAAACTGTTTTTT. This gives the protein CASRIEQGNEKLFF.

The chain is built from TRBV14 and TRBJ2-7; D gene uncertain. This CDR3 region has 15 residues. V was trimmed by 1 base and J by 0 bases, leaving 10 bases between them. In germline, CDR1 is SGHDN, CDR2 FVKESK. CDR3 residues: CASSQGHWSSYEQYF. The CDR3 DNA sequence: TGTGCCAGCAGCCAAGGCCACTGGTCCTCCTACGAGCAGTACTTC.

V is TRBV5-4 and J is TRBJ2-2, with TRBD1 matching over 7 bases. The V segment lost 4 bases and the J segment 7 bases; nucleotides outside the gene matches: 13. CDR1 and CDR2 (germline): SGHNT, YYREEE (reference sequence). The CDR3 spans 16 residues. The CDR3 is CASSHYVRGQNGELFF. The DNA for the CDR3 is TGTGCCAGCAGCCATTATGTGAGGGGGCAAAACGGGGAGCTGTTTTTT. Filled out from reference TRBV5-4 and TRBJ2-2, the complete variable domain reads ETGVTQSPTHLIKTRGQQVTLRCSSQSGHNTVSWYQQALGQGPQFIFQYYREEENGRGNFPPRFSGLQFPNYSSELNVNALELDDSALYLCASSHYVRGQNGELFFGEGSRLTVL.

The chain is built from TRBV6-1 and TRBJ2-6; unclear D gene. This CDR3 is 15 amino acids long. The V gene's germline CDR1 is MNHNS and CDR2 SASEGT. Trimming took 6 bases from V and 4 from J, leaving 13 bases between them. CDR3: CASRGNEAGANVLTF. For the CDR3, the DNA is TGTGCCAGCAGGGGGAATGAGGCAGGGGCCAACGTCCTGACTTTC.

V gene TRBV5-1 combines with J gene TRBJ1-2; 10 bases align to TRBD1. V shed 4 bases, J shed 5 bases, and the junction held 5 bases outside the gene matches. CDR1 is SGHRS, CDR2 YFSETQ, per germline. The CDR3 runs to 14 residues. The CDR3 DNA reads as TGCGCCAGCAGCCCCCCGGGACAGGGGTATGGCTACACCTTC. Protein sequence: CASSPPGQGYGYTF. The complete variable domain, with remaining parts taken from reference TRBV5-1 and TRBJ1-2, reads KAGVTQTPRYLIKTRGQQVTLSCSPISGHRSVSWYQQTPGQGLQFLFEYFSETQRNKGNFPGRFSGRQFSNSRSEMNVSTLELGDSALYLCASSPPGQGYGYTFGSGTRLTVV.

The chain recombines TRBV7-3 with TRBJ2-2, with TRBD2 matching 8 bases. The V segment lost 4 bases and the J segment 2 bases; nucleotides outside the gene matches: 6. CDR3 length: 16 residues. Germline values: CDR1 SGHTA, CDR2 FQGTGA. The CDR3 DNA follows: TGTGCCAGCAGCTCCCCAGCGGGAGCTAACACCGGGGAGCTGTTTTTT. It encodes CASSSPAGANTGELFF.

The V call is TRBV6-6, the J call TRBJ1-6; D perhaps matches TRBD1 (5 bases). The CDR3 is 14 residues long. The V end was cut by 6 bases, the J end by 6 bases, with 12 bases between. Looked up from germline, CDR1 is MNHNY and CDR2 is SVGAGI (reference sequence). The DNA of the CDR3 is TGTGCCAGCAGGGTCAGGGAGGGTAATTCACCCCTCCACTTT. This codes for CASRVREGNSPLHF.